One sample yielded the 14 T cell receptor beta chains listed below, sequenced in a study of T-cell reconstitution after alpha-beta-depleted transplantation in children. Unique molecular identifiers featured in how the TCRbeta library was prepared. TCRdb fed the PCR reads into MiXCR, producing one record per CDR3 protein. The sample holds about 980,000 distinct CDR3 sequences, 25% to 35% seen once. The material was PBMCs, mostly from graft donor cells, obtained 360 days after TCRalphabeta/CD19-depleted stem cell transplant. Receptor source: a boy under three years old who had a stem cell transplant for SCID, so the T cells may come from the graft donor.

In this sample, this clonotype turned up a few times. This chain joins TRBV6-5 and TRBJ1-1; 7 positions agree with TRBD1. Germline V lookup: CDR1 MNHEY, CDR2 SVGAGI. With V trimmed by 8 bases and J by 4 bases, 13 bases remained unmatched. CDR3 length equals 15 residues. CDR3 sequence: CASSRQGGTRTEAFF. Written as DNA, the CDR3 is TGTGCCAGCTCGCGACAGGGAGGTACCCGCACTGAAGCTTTCTTT.

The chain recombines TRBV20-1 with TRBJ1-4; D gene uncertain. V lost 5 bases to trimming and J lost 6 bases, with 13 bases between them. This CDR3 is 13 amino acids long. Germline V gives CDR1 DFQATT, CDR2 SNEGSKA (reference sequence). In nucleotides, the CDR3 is TGCAGTGCTCCCCGGACTGGTGATGAAAAACTGTTTTTT. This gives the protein CSAPRTGDEKLFF.

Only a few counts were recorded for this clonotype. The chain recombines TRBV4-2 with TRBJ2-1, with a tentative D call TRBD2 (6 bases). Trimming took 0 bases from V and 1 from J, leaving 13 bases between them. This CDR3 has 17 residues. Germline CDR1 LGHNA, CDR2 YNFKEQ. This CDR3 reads CASSQEVAGLSYNEQFF. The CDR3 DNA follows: TGTGCCAGCAGCCAAGAAGTGGCGGGGTTATCCTACAATGAGCAGTTCTTC.

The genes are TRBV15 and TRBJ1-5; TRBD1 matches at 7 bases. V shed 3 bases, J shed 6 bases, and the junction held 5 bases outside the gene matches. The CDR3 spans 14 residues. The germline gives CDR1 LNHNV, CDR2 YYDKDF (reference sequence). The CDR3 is CATSSRQGSQPQHF. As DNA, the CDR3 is TGTGCCACCAGCAGCCGACAGGGAAGTCAGCCCCAGCATTTT.

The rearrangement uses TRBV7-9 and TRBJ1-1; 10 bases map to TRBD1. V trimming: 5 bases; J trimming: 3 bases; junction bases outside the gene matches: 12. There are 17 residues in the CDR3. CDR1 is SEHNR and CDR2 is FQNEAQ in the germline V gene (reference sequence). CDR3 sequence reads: CASSPRGQGMGYTEAFF. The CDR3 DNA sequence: TGTGCCAGCAGCCCCCGGGGACAGGGGATGGGGTACACTGAAGCTTTCTTT.

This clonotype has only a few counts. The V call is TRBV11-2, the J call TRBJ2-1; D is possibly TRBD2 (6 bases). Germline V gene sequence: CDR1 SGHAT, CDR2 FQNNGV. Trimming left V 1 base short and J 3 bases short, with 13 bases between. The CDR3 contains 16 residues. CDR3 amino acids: CASSLVAGGIYNEQFF. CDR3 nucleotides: TGTGCCAGCAGCTTAGTCGCGGGCGGGATCTACAATGAGCAGTTCTTC.

The CDR3 region is CSCAVNEQFF. The CDR3 DNA follows: TGCAGCTGTGCGGTGAATGAGCAGTTCTTC. V is TRBV29-1 and J is TRBJ2-1, with D unclear. Between the trimmed V and J ends, which lost 8 bases and 7 bases, there was a span of 9 bases. CDR3 size: 10 residues. Germline lookup yields CDR1 SQVTM and CDR2 ANQGSEA.

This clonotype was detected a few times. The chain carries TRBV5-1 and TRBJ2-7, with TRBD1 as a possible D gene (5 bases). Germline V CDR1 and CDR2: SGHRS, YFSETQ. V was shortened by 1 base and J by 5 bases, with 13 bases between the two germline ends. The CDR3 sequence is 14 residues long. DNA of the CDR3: TGCGCCAGCAGCTTGTCGACAGTAAGCCACGAGCAGTACTTC. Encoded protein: CASSLSTVSHEQYF.

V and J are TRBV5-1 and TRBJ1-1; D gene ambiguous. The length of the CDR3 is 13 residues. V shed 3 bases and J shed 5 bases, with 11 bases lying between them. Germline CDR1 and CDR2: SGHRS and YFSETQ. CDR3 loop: CASSYTTGTEAFF. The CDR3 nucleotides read TGCGCCAGCAGCTACACGACGGGAACTGAAGCTTTCTTT.

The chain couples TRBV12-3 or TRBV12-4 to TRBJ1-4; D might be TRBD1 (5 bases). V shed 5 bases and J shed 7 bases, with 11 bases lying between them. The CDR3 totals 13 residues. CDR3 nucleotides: TGTGCCAGCAGTGTCACAGGTCCTGAAAAACTGTTTTTT. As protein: CASSVTGPEKLFF.

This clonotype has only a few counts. The CDR3 loop reads CSARTTYNEQFF. The CDR3 bases are TGCAGTGCTAGGACTACCTACAATGAGCAGTTCTTC. This chain uses TRBV20-1 with TRBJ2-1; weak D call: TRBD2 (5 bases). Trimming took 3 bases from V and 2 from J, leaving 5 bases between them. Germline V gene data show CDR1 as DFQATT and CDR2 as SNEGSKA (reference sequence). This CDR3 comprises 12 residues.

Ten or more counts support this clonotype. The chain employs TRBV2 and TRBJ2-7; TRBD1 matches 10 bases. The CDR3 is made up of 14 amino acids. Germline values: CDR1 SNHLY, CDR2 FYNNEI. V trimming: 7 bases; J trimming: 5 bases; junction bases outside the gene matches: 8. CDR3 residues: CASMPGQGINEQYF. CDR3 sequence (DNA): TGTGCCAGCATGCCGGGACAGGGGATCAACGAGCAGTACTTC. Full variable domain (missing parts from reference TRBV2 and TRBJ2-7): EPEVTQTPSHQVTQMGQEVILRCVPISNHLYFYWYRQILGQKVEFLVSFYNNEISEKSEIFDDQFSVERPDGSNFTLKIRSTKLEDSAMYFCASMPGQGINEQYFGPGTRLTVT.

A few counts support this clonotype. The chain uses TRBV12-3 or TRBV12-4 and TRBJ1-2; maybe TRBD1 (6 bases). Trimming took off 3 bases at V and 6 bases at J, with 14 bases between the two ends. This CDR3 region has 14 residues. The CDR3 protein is CASSFSTGRDGYTF. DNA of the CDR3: TGTGCCAGCAGTTTTTCGACAGGAAGGGATGGCTACACCTTC.

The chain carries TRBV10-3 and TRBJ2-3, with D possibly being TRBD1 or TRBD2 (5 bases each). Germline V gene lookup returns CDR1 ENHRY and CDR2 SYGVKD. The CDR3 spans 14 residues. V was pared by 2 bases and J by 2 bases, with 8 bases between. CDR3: CAISEGTTTDTQYF. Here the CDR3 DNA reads TGTGCCATCAGTGAGGGGACCACCACAGATACGCAGTATTTT.